The present T cell receptor beta chain was sequenced within a study of early T cells in non-severe SARS-CoV-2 infection. Across the whole study: Chains stayed unpaired after sequencing of bulk RNA from unsorted whole blood.

Study outcomes and limitations: Clonotype matching in VDJdb favored anti-spike CD8 responses and did not capture private and CD4 specificities.

This clonotype was found many times. Antigen specificity is unknown. J was trimmed by 4 bases and V by 3 bases; bases with no gene match: 8. The CDR3 loop spans 16 amino acids. Germline lookup yields CDR1 DFQATT and CDR2 SNEGSKA (reference sequence). Attachment of unique molecular identifiers to individual cDNA molecules was performed. TCRdb independently ran MiXCR on the 5' RACE reads; one entry per CDR3 protein. Of around 21,000 distinct CDR3 sequences listed, approximately 5.7% are singletons. The V gene is TRBV20-1, the J gene TRBJ2-7, with TRBD2 identical over 14 bases. The TCR sequence derives from an adult who was a healthcare worker with PCR-confirmed SARS-CoV-2 infection or an uninfected control (not recorded which). The specimen was whole blood, collected at baseline. The CDR3 sequence is CSASDIGTSGGYEQYF. CDR3 DNA sequence: TGCAGTGCTAGTGACATTGGGACTAGCGGGGGTTACGAGCAGTACTTC.